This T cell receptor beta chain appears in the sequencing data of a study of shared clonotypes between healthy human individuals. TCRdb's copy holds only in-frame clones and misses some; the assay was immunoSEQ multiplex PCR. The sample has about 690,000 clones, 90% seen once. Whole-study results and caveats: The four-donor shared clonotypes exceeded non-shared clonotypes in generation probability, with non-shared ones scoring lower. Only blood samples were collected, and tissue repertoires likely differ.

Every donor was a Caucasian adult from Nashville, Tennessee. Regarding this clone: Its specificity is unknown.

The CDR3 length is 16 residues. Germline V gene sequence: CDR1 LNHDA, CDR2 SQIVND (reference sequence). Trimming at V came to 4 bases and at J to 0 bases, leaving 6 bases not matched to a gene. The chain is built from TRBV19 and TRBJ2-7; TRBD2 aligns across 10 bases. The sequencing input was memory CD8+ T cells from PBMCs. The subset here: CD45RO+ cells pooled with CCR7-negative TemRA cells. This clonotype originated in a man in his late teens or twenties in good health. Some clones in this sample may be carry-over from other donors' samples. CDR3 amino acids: CASSTRTSGSSYEQYF. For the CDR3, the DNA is TGTGCCAGTAGTACAAGGACTAGCGGTAGCTCCTACGAGCAGTACTTC.